The rows below give T cell receptor beta chains drawn from one sample of a study of T cell repertoires in cytomegalovirus infection. TCRdb itself ran the reads through MiXCR, one entry per CDR3 protein. The sample shows under 850,000 distinct CDR3 sequences, under 40% of them seen only once. The sample was PBMCs. These receptors all stem from a human donor in good health (CMV status not recorded). Some clones in this sample may be carry-over from other donors' samples. CDR3s leave out the opening cysteine and the closing phenylalanine or tryptophan. The order of the fields is V gene, D gene, J gene, CDR3 protein. A D gene is named only where the DNA matches it firmly.

TRBV12-3/TRBV12-4	-	TRBJ1-2	ASSPRSSLSNYGYT
TRBV6-6	TRBD1	TRBJ1-1	ASSYSGGRLNTEAF
TRBV5-1	-	TRBJ2-7	ASSSEGHERY
TRBV20-1	-	TRBJ1-1	SAVVGDTEAF
TRBV20-1	TRBD1	TRBJ1-5	SARALRGTQPQH
TRBV5-6	-	TRBJ2-7	ASSPANREQY
TRBV28	TRBD1	TRBJ2-7	ASSPYRGPYEQY
TRBV20-1	-	TRBJ1-6	SARSRESSYNSPLH
TRBV7-2	-	TRBJ2-2	ASSLVPWSNTGELF
TRBV6-2/TRBV6-3	-	TRBJ2-1	ASSYAGQSSYNEQF